This T cell receptor (beta chain) was obtained from a study of shared clonotypes between healthy human individuals. On the study more broadly: Three plates were used per donor for CD4 naive, three for CD4 memory, two for CD8 naive and one for CD8 memory.

This CDR3 spans 15 amino acids. V was trimmed by 3 bases and J by 0 bases, leaving 12 bases between them. Germline V gene sequence: CDR1 SGHRS, CDR2 YFSETQ. Sequencing was performed with immunoSEQ multiplex PCR; in TCRdb, only in-frame clones are kept and a portion is missing. The sample holds 1.6 million or so clones, 97% to 99% seen once. The TCR was taken from a man under 40 in good health. This chain connects TRBV5-1 to TRBJ1-1, with TRBD1 as a possible D gene (5 bases). The material sequenced was naive CD4+ T cells sorted from blood. Noted subset: CD45RA+ positively selected. As DNA, the CDR3 is TGCGCCAGCAGCTACCAGGGAAACATGAACACTGAAGCTTTCTTT. Amino acids: CASSYQGNMNTEAFF.